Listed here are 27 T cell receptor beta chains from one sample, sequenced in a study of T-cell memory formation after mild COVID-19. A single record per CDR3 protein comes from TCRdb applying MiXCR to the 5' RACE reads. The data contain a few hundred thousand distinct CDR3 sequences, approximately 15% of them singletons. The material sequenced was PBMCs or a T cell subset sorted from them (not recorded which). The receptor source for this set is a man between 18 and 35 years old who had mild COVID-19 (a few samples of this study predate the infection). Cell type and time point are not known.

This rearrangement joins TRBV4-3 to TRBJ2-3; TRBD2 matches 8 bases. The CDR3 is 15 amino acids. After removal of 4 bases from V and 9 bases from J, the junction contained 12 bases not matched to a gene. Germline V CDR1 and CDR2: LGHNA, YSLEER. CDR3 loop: CASSPLAGRPQTQYF. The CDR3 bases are TGCGCCAGCAGCCCGCTAGCGGGCCGCCCCCAAACGCAGTATTTT.

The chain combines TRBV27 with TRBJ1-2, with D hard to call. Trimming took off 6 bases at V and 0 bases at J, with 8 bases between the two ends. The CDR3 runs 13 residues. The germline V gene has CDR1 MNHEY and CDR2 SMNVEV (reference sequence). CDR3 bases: TGTGCCAGCAGGGCTACGGCTAACTATGGCTACACCTTC. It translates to CASRATANYGYTF.

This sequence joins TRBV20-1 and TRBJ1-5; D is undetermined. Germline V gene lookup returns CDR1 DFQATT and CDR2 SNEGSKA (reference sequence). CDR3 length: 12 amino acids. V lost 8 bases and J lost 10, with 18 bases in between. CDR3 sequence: CSFGYWGGPQHF. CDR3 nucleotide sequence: TGCAGTTTCGGGTATTGGGGAGGACCCCAGCATTTT.

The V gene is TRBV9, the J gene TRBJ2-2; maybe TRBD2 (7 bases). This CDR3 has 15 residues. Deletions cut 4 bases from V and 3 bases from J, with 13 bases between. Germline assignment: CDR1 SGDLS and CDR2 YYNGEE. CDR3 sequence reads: CASSPGGRHTGELFF. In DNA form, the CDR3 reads TGTGCCAGCAGCCCCGGGGGGCGCCACACCGGGGAGCTGTTTTTT. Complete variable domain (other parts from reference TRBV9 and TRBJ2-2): DSGVTQTPKHLITATGQRVTLRCSPRSGDLSVYWYQQSLDQGLQFLIQYYNGEERAKGNILERFSAQQFPDLHSELNLSSLELGDSALYFCASSPGGRHTGELFFGEGSRLTVL.

The CDR3 loop reads CASSFSLQATNEKLFF. The CDR3 coding sequence is TGTGCCAGCAGTTTTTCCCTCCAAGCAACTAATGAAAAACTGTTTTTT. The genes are TRBV28 and TRBJ1-4, with D hard to call. CDR1 is MDHEN and CDR2 is SYDVKM in the germline V gene. The V end was cut by 3 bases, the J end by 0 bases, with 11 bases between. This CDR3 has 16 residues.

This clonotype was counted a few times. The CDR3 sequence is CASSHGLAGGPGYEQYF. CDR3 sequence (DNA): TGTGCCAGCAGCCACGGCCTAGCGGGAGGGCCAGGCTACGAGCAGTACTTC. This rearrangement joins TRBV11-3 to TRBJ2-7; 12 bases align to TRBD2. The ends lost 5 bases at V and 3 bases at J; junction bases unmatched: 11. This CDR3 has 17 amino acids. Germline V gene data show CDR1 as SGHNT and CDR2 as YENEEA. Full variable domain (outside the CDR3, taken from reference TRBV11-3 and TRBJ2-7): EAGVVQSPRYKIIEKKQPVAFWCNPISGHNTLYWYLQNLGQGPELLIRYENEEAVDDSQLPKDRFSAERLKGVDSTLKIQPAELGDSAVYLCASSHGLAGGPGYEQYFGPGTRLTVT.

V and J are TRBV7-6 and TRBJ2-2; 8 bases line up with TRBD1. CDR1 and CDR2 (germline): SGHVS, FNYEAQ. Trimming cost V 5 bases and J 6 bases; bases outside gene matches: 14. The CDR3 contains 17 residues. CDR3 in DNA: TGTGCCAGCAGCCAAAAATGGGGACAGGAGTTTCCCGGGGAGCTGTTTTTT. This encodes CASSQKWGQEFPGELFF.

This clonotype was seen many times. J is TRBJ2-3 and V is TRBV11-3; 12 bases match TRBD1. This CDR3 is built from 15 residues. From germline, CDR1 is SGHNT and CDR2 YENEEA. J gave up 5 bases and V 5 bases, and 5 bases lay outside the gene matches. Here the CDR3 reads CASSPGQGAVDTQYF. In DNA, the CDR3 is TGTGCCAGCAGCCCGGGACAGGGGGCCGTAGATACGCAGTATTTT.

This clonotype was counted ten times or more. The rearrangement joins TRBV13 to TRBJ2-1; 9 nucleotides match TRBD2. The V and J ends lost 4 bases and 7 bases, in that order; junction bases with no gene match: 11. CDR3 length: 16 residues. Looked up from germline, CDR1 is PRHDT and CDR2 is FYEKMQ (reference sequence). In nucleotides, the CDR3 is TGTGCCAGCAGCTCTACCGGGGTAGCGGGGGAAAATGAGCAGTTCTTC. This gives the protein CASSSTGVAGENEQFF.

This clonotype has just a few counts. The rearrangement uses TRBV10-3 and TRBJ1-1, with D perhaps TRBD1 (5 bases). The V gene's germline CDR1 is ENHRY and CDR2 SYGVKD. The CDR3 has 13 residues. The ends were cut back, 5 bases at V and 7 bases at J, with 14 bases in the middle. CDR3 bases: TGTGCCATCAGTCGGGAGGGGCGTGATGAAGCTTTCTTT. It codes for CAISREGRDEAFF.

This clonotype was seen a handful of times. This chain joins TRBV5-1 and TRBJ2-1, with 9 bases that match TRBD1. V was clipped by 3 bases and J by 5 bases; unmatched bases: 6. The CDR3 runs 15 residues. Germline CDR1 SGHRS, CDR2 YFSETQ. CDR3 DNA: TGCGCCAGCAGCTCGTACAGGGGGCCTAACAATGAGCAGTTCTTC. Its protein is CASSSYRGPNNEQFF.

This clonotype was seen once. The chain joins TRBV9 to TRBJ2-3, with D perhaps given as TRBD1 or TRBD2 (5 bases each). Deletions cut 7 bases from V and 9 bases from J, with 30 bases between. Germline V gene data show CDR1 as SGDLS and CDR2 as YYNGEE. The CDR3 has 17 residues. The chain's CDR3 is CASDEGRGDTYGGTQYF. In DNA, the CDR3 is TGTGCCAGCGATGAGGGACGGGGAGATACGTATGGGGGAACGCAGTATTTT.

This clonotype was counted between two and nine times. The chain's CDR3 is CASSLGRTGEEKLFF. Written as DNA, the CDR3 is TGCGCCAGCAGCTTGGGTCGGACAGGGGAGGAAAAACTGTTTTTT. The chain links TRBV5-1 to TRBJ1-4; 9 nucleotides line up with TRBD1. The CDR3 is made up of 15 amino acids. Germline V gene lookup returns CDR1 SGHRS and CDR2 YFSETQ. Trimming took 0 bases from V and 8 from J; bases not matched to a gene: 5.

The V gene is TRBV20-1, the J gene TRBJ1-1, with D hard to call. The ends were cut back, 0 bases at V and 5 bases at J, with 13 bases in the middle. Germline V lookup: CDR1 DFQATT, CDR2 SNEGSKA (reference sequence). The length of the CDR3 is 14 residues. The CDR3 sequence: CSARDLRERTEAFF. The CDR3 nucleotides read TGCAGTGCTAGAGATCTTAGGGAAAGAACTGAAGCTTTCTTT.

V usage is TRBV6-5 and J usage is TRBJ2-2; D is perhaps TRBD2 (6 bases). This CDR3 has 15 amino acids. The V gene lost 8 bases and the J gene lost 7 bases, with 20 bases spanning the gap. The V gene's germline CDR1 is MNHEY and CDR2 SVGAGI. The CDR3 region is CASGKAAGRGGELFF. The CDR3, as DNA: TGTGCCAGCGGAAAAGCGGCAGGGCGGGGCGGGGAGCTGTTTTTT.

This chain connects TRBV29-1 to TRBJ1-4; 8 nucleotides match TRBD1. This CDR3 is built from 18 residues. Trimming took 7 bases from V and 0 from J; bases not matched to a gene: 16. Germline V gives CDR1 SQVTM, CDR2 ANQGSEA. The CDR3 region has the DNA TGCAGCGCCCGGGGTTTTGGGACAGGCCAGTCAACTAATGAAAAACTGTTTTTT. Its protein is CSARGFGTGQSTNEKLFF.

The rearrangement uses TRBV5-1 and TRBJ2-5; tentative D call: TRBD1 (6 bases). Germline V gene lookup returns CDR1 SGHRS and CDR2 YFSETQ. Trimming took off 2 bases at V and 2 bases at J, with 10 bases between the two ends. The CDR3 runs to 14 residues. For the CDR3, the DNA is TGCGCCAGCAGCTTCGGACAGCCGCAAGAGACCCAGTACTTC. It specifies CASSFGQPQETQYF.

The CDR3 is CATSRSTVNYGYTF. CDR3 nucleotides: TGTGCCACCAGCAGATCGACAGTTAACTATGGCTACACCTTC. This sequence joins TRBV15 and TRBJ1-2, with D possibly being TRBD1 (5 bases). CDR1 and CDR2 from the germline V gene are LNHNV and YYDKDF (reference sequence). V shed 2 bases and J shed 1 base, with 8 bases lying between them. The CDR3 is 14 residues long.

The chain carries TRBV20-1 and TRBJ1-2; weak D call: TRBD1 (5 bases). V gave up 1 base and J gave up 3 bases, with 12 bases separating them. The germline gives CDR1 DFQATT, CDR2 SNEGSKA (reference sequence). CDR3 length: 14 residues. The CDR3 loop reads CSARAFIQDYGYTF. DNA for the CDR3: TGCAGTGCTAGAGCATTCATACAGGACTATGGCTACACCTTC.

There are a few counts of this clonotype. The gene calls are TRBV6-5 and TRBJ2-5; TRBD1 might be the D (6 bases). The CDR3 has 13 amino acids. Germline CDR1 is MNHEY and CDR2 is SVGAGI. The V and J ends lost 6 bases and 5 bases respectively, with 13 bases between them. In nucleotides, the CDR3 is TGTGCCAGCAGGCTCACAGGGTTCGAGACCCAGTACTTC. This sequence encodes CASRLTGFETQYF.

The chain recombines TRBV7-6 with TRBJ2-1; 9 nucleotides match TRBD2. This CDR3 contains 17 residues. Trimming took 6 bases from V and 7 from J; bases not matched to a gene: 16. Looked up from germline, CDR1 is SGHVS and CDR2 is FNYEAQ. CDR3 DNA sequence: TGTGCCAGCAGATACGGCCCCGGGGCGGGGGGGACGAATGAGCAGTTCTTC. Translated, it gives CASRYGPGAGGTNEQFF. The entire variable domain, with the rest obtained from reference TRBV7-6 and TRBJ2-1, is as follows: GAGVSQSPRYKVTKRGQDVALRCDPISGHVSLYWYRQALGQGPEFLTYFNYEAQQDKSGLPNDRFSAERPEGSISTLTIQRTEQRDSAMYRCASRYGPGAGGTNEQFFGPGTRLTVL.

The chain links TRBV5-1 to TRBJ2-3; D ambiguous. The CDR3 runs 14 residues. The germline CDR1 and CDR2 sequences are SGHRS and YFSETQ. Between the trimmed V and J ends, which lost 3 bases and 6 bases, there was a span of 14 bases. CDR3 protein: CASSSHPGEDTQYF. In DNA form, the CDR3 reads TGCGCCAGCAGCTCCCACCCGGGCGAGGATACGCAGTATTTT.

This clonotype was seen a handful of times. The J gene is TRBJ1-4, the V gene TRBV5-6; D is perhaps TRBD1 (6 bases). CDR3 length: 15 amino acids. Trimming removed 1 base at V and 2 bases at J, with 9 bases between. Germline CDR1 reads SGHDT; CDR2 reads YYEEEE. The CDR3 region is CASSLWGRTNEKLFF. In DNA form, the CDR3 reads TGTGCCAGCAGCTTGTGGGGGCGTACTAATGAAAAACTGTTTTTT.

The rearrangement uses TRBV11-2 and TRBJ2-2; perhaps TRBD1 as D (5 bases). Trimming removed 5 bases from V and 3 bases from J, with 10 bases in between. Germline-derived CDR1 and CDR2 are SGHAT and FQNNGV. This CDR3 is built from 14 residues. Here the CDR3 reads CASSPRGHTGELFF. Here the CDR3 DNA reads TGTGCCAGCAGCCCAAGGGGCCACACCGGGGAGCTGTTTTTT.

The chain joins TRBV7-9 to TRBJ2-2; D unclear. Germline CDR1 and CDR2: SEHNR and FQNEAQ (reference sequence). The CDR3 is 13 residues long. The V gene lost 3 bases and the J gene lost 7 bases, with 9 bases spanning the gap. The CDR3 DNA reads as TGTGCCAGCAGCTTCGAAGGACGCGGGGAGCTGTTTTTT. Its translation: CASSFEGRGELFF.

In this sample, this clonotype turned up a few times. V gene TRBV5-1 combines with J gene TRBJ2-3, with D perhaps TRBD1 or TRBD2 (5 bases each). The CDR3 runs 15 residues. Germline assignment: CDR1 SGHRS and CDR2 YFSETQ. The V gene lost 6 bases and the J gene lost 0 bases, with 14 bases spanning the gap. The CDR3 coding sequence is TGCGCCAGCATCCCGGGACGGATGAGCACAGATACGCAGTATTTT. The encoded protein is CASIPGRMSTDTQYF.

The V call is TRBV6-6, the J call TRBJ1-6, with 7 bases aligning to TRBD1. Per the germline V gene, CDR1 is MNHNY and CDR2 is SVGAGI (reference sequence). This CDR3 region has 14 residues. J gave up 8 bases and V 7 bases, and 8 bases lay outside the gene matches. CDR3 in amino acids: CASKPGTVDSPLHF. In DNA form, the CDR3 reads TGTGCCAGCAAGCCTGGGACAGTCGATTCACCCCTCCACTTT.